One sample yielded the 32 T cell receptor beta chains listed below, sequenced in a study of cytotoxic CD8 clonotypes in ibrutinib-treated CLL. The assay was immunoSEQ multiplex PCR, and TCRdb's table has in-frame clones only and misses some. Here the sample spans 55,000 to 80,000 clones, over 75% being singletons. This specimen consisted of PBMCs, obtained after 12 months of ibrutinib treatment. The source is a human donor with chronic lymphocytic leukemia.

The chain couples TRBV6-1 to TRBJ2-7; D not certain. Per germline, CDR1 MNHNS and CDR2 SASEGT. Trimming took off 0 bases at V and 8 bases at J, with 17 bases between the two ends. The CDR3 spans 15 residues. This chain's CDR3 is CASSEAVGPERKQYF. The CDR3, as DNA: TGTGCCAGCAGTGAAGCGGTCGGGCCGGAGCGAAAGCAGTACTTC.

This sequence joins TRBV19 and TRBJ1-1; the D is unclear. V shed 7 bases and J shed 0 bases, with 12 bases lying between them. The CDR3 has 14 residues. Germline V gene sequence: CDR1 LNHDA, CDR2 SQIVND (reference sequence). CDR3 in DNA: TGTGCCAGTATTTCCAATGTCATGAACACTGAAGCTTTCTTT. Translating it yields CASISNVMNTEAFF.

This chain joins TRBV7-9 and TRBJ2-3; TRBD1 matches at 10 bases. The V segment lost 6 bases and the J segment 3 bases; nucleotides outside the gene matches: 6. The CDR3 runs to 15 residues. Germline V gene sequence: CDR1 SEHNR, CDR2 FQNEAQ (reference sequence). The CDR3 bases are TGTGCCAGCAGGGAGGGACAGGGGAAGACAGATACGCAGTATTTT. This sequence encodes CASREGQGKTDTQYF.

This chain connects TRBV5-5 to TRBJ2-3; D is perhaps TRBD2 (5 bases). The V end lost 4 bases, the J end lost 0 bases, and 15 bases lay between the germline ends. The CDR3 consists of 16 residues. The germline gives CDR1 SGHKS, CDR2 YYEKEE (reference sequence). The CDR3 loop is CASSDPPGWSTDTQYF. The CDR3 DNA reads TGTGCCAGCAGCGACCCCCCGGGGTGGAGCACAGATACGCAGTATTTT.

The genes are TRBV7-9 and TRBJ1-1; perhaps TRBD1 as D (5 bases). This CDR3 has 16 residues. The germline V and J ends were trimmed by 2 bases and 1 base, with 14 bases remaining between them. Germline lookup yields CDR1 SEHNR and CDR2 FQNEAQ (reference sequence). CDR3 sequence: CASSLSGNRKNTEAFF. The CDR3, as DNA: TGTGCCAGCAGCTTAAGTGGGAACAGGAAGAACACTGAAGCTTTCTTT.

The genes are TRBV13 and TRBJ2-7; no reliable D call. Trimming cost V 3 bases and J 2 bases, with 14 bases left between them. The CDR3 sequence is 15 residues long. Germline V gene lookup returns CDR1 PRHDT and CDR2 FYEKMQ (reference sequence). CDR3 in DNA: TGTGCCAGCAGCTTGAGCCGAATTTTAACCTACGAGCAGTACTTC. This gives the protein CASSLSRILTYEQYF.

The chain is built from TRBV4-1 and TRBJ2-5; the match to TRBD2 covers 11 bases. After removal of 4 bases from V and 5 bases from J, the junction contained 15 bases not matched to a gene. The CDR3 consists of 18 residues. Germline lookup yields CDR1 MGHRA and CDR2 YSYEKL. The CDR3 coding sequence is TGCGCCAGCAGCCGCCGGCCATTACTAGCGGGAGCGGAGGAGACCCAGTACTTC. This gives the protein CASSRRPLLAGAEETQYF.

This chain joins TRBV6-1 and TRBJ2-7; 13 bases match TRBD2. The length of the CDR3 is 17 residues. Germline loops: CDR1 MNHNS, CDR2 SASEGT. Unmatched junction bases numbered 7, after V lost 3 bases and J lost 2 bases. The CDR3 nucleotides are TGTGCCAGCAGTGACCCGGGACTAGCGGGGATCACCTACGAGCAGTACTTC. This sequence encodes CASSDPGLAGITYEQYF.

The genes are TRBV28 and TRBJ2-1, with 7 bases matching TRBD2. Unmatched junction bases numbered 10, after V lost 5 bases and J lost 0 bases. Per the germline V gene, CDR1 is MDHEN and CDR2 is SYDVKM. The CDR3 length is 17 residues. The CDR3 reads CASSKSGIISSYNEQFF. The DNA of the CDR3 is TGTGCCAGCAGTAAAAGCGGGATCATCAGCTCCTACAATGAGCAGTTCTTC.

CDR3 in DNA: TGTGCCAGCAGCCGCGGACAGGGGGATCAGCCCCAGCATTTT. Translating it yields CASSRGQGDQPQHF. The chain carries TRBV4-2 and TRBJ1-5, with 10 bases matching TRBD1. This CDR3 has 14 residues. V lost 4 bases, J lost 5 bases, and 2 bases stayed unmatched. Germline lookup yields CDR1 LGHNA and CDR2 YNFKEQ.

The V gene is TRBV2, the J gene TRBJ2-7, with 14 bases fitting TRBD2. Germline CDR1 is SNHLY and CDR2 is FYNNEI. This CDR3 contains 16 residues. The V and J ends lost 8 bases and 0 bases, in that order; junction bases with no gene match: 6. CDR3 in amino acids: CASGGTSGRSSYEQYF. Here the CDR3 DNA reads TGTGCCAGCGGCGGGACTAGCGGGAGAAGCTCCTACGAGCAGTACTTC.

The chain links TRBV28 to TRBJ2-7; no reliable D call. This CDR3 is built from 14 residues. The V end was cut by 5 bases, the J end by 3 bases, with 14 bases between. The germline CDR1 and CDR2 sequences are MDHEN and SYDVKM. CDR3 bases: TGTGCCAGCAGTATAAATCCCACGGACTACGAGCAGTACTTC. This codes for CASSINPTDYEQYF.

This chain joins TRBV5-4 and TRBJ2-7; the D is unclear. CDR1 is SGHNT, CDR2 YYREEE, per germline (reference sequence). The CDR3 contains 12 residues. V lost 3 bases and J 2 bases, leaving 6 bases between the germline ends. The DNA for the CDR3 is TGTGCCAGCAGCTCAGACACCTACGAGCAGTACTTC. Translated: CASSSDTYEQYF.

This chain links TRBV5-8 with TRBJ1-5; no firm D call. CDR1 and CDR2 (germline): SGHTS, YDEGEE. This CDR3 has 14 residues. Trimming removed 0 bases at V and 7 bases at J, with 11 bases between. CDR3 sequence (DNA): TGTGCCAGCAGCTTGGTCGGGTACCTCCAGCCCCAGCATTTT. Protein: CASSLVGYLQPQHF.

This sequence joins TRBV30 and TRBJ1-5, with D possibly TRBD1 on 5 matching bases. The CDR3 has 13 amino acids. Trimming stripped 2 bases from V and 5 bases from J, with 10 bases between. From germline, CDR1 is GTSNPN and CDR2 SVGIG (reference sequence). CDR3 loop: CAWSTGGDQPQHF. The CDR3 DNA is TGTGCCTGGAGTACTGGGGGTGATCAGCCCCAGCATTTT.

The V and J genes are TRBV5-4 and TRBJ1-5; no firm D call. V was shortened by 0 bases and J by 5 bases, with 12 bases between the two germline ends. Germline-derived CDR1 and CDR2 are SGHNT and YYREEE (reference sequence). This CDR3 has 15 amino acids. In nucleotides, the CDR3 is TGTGCCAGCAGCTTGGCCGTGGAGGCCCATCAGCCCCAGCATTTT. Its protein is CASSLAVEAHQPQHF. Together with reference TRBV5-4 and TRBJ1-5, the CDR3 gives the full variable domain: ETGVTQSPTHLIKTRGQQVTLRCSSQSGHNTVSWYQQALGQGPQFIFQYYREEENGRGNFPPRFSGLQFPNYSSELNVNALELDDSALYLCASSLAVEAHQPQHFGDGTRLSIL.

V gene TRBV5-1 combines with J gene TRBJ1-2; unclear D gene. The CDR3 is 14 residues long. CDR1 is SGHRS, CDR2 YFSETQ, per germline. V shed 0 bases and J shed 6 bases, with 12 bases lying between them. CDR3 region: CASSLASLRDGYTF. CDR3 nucleotide sequence: TGCGCCAGCAGCTTGGCCTCCCTGAGGGATGGCTACACCTTC. Full variable domain (missing parts from reference TRBV5-1 and TRBJ1-2): KAGVTQTPRYLIKTRGQQVTLSCSPISGHRSVSWYQQTPGQGLQFLFEYFSETQRNKGNFPGRFSGRQFSNSRSEMNVSTLELGDSALYLCASSLASLRDGYTFGSGTRLTVV.

This clone came up a few times. J is TRBJ2-2 and V is TRBV20-1, with D unresolved. The CDR3 totals 9 residues. With 2 bases removed from V and 10 bases from J, the gap between germline ends came to 2 bases. Germline V gene data show CDR1 as DFQATT and CDR2 as SNEGSKA (reference sequence). CDR3: CSARQELFF. CDR3 nucleotide sequence: TGCAGTGCTAGACAGGAGCTGTTTTTT.

V usage is TRBV4-1 and J usage is TRBJ2-2; TRBD2 matches 11 bases. The CDR3 runs to 17 residues. Looked up from germline, CDR1 is MGHRA and CDR2 is YSYEKL. V lost 1 base and J lost 5; bases outside the gene matches: 6. CDR3 loop: CASSQVERLAGTGELFF. The CDR3 nucleotides are TGCGCCAGCAGCCAAGTGGAACGACTAGCGGGGACCGGGGAGCTGTTTTTT.

On this clone itself: One junction end disagrees with the germline gene, perhaps due to a read error. The sample holds other DNA sequences that translate to the same CDR3. The rearrangement joins TRBV13 to TRBJ2-7; perhaps TRBD1 as D (5 bases). Germline V gives CDR1 PRHDT, CDR2 FYEKMQ (reference sequence). The CDR3 runs to 14 residues. The DNA of the CDR3 is TGTGCCAGCAGTTTAGGCCTTACAGGCTACGAGCAGTACTTC. Its protein product is CASSLGLTGYEQYF.

This clone was seen a single time. The chain combines TRBV6-5 with TRBJ2-7; tentatively, D is TRBD1 (5 bases). V was pared by 2 bases and J by 1 base, with 6 bases between. This CDR3 region has 13 residues. Germline V gene sequence: CDR1 MNHEY, CDR2 SVGAGI. The CDR3 is CASSYGQSYEQYF. CDR3 sequence (DNA): TGTGCCAGCAGTTACGGACAATCCTACGAGCAGTACTTC.

The chain recombines TRBV14 with TRBJ1-2, with TRBD1 identical over 7 bases. CDR1 SGHDN and CDR2 FVKESK come from the germline V gene. The CDR3 has 12 residues. After removal of 4 bases from V and 8 bases from J, the junction contained 4 bases not matched to a gene. CDR3 amino acids: CASSRDRVGYTF. The CDR3 nucleotides read TGTGCCAGCAGCCGTGACAGGGTGGGCTACACCTTC.

The V call is TRBV5-4, the J call TRBJ1-1; D remains unclear. This CDR3 comprises 14 residues. The germline gives CDR1 SGHNT, CDR2 YYREEE (reference sequence). V was shortened by 0 bases and J by 5 bases, with 11 bases between the two germline ends. CDR3 sequence (DNA): TGTGCCAGCAGCTTGGTAGGCGGGTGGACTGAAGCTTTCTTT. Residues: CASSLVGGWTEAFF. Based on the CDR3 plus reference TRBV5-4 and TRBJ1-1, the full variable domain is ETGVTQSPTHLIKTRGQQVTLRCSSQSGHNTVSWYQQALGQGPQFIFQYYREEENGRGNFPPRFSGLQFPNYSSELNVNALELDDSALYLCASSLVGGWTEAFFGQGTRLTVV.

This chain links TRBV10-3 with TRBJ2-7, with 7 bases that match TRBD2. J was trimmed by 4 bases and V by 4 bases; bases with no gene match: 10. Germline CDR1 ENHRY, CDR2 SYGVKD. This CDR3 is 15 amino acids long. CDR3 loop: CAISGRREEKYEQYF. CDR3 sequence (DNA): TGTGCCATCAGTGGTCGACGGGAGGAAAAGTACGAGCAGTACTTC.

The J gene is TRBJ1-3, the V gene TRBV29-1; TRBD1 matches 9 bases. V dropped 5 bases and J dropped 1; count of bases not matched to a gene: 9. The CDR3 runs to 16 residues. Per germline, CDR1 SQVTM and CDR2 ANQGSEA. The CDR3 sequence: CSVSPTGGPSGNTIYF. As DNA, the CDR3 is TGCAGCGTTTCGCCGACAGGGGGTCCTTCTGGAAACACCATATATTTT.

This chain connects TRBV18 to TRBJ2-5; D uncertain. The CDR3 consists of 19 residues. V was trimmed by 0 bases and J by 6 bases, leaving 26 bases between them. The germline CDR1 and CDR2 sequences are KGHSH and LQKENI. The CDR3 DNA follows: TGTGCCAGCTCACCACCGATGGATCTGCCGACTGGCGGATACAAGACCCAGTACTTC. It codes for CASSPPMDLPTGGYKTQYF.

The chain is built from TRBV27 and TRBJ2-1; possibly TRBD2 for D (5 bases). Trimming pared 1 base from V and 4 bases from J, leaving 8 bases between. The CDR3 sequence is 14 residues long. CDR1 is MNHEY and CDR2 is SMNVEV in the germline V gene (reference sequence). The CDR3 here is CASSLYWEYNEQFF. CDR3 nucleotides: TGTGCCAGCAGTTTATATTGGGAGTACAATGAGCAGTTCTTC.

This chain connects TRBV5-1 to TRBJ2-3; no clear D. CDR3 length equals 15 residues. CDR1 and CDR2 (germline): SGHRS, YFSETQ. Trimming pared 1 base from V and 1 base from J, leaving 10 bases between. CDR3 protein: CASSLTLPGTDTQYF. CDR3 sequence (DNA): TGCGCCAGCAGCTTGACTCTCCCTGGCACAGATACGCAGTATTTT. The complete variable domain, with remaining parts taken from reference TRBV5-1 and TRBJ2-3, reads KAGVTQTPRYLIKTRGQQVTLSCSPISGHRSVSWYQQTPGQGLQFLFEYFSETQRNKGNFPGRFSGRQFSNSRSEMNVSTLELGDSALYLCASSLTLPGTDTQYFGPGTRLTVL.

The rearrangement uses TRBV14 and TRBJ1-2; 7 bases align to TRBD1. This CDR3 has 17 residues. The germline V gene has CDR1 SGHDN and CDR2 FVKESK. With V trimmed by 4 bases and J by 0 bases, 11 bases remained unmatched. The CDR3 DNA follows: TGTGCCAGCAGCCCACAGACAGGGTTGGGCTCTAACTATGGCTACACCTTC. Protein product: CASSPQTGLGSNYGYTF.

J is TRBJ2-1 and V is TRBV11-2; D possibly corresponds to TRBD1 (6 bases). Trimming took off 5 bases at V and 5 bases at J, with 19 bases between the two ends. Per the germline V gene, CDR1 is SGHAT and CDR2 is FQNNGV. The CDR3 runs 16 residues. The CDR3 sequence: CASSPGVSGLDNEQFF. CDR3 DNA: TGTGCCAGCAGCCCAGGGGTTTCCGGGCTTGACAATGAGCAGTTCTTC.

This chain joins TRBV28 and TRBJ2-7, with D uncertain. Per the germline V gene, CDR1 is MDHEN and CDR2 is SYDVKM. V gave up 6 bases and J gave up 2 bases, with 14 bases separating them. The CDR3 runs to 14 residues. Here the CDR3 DNA reads TGTGCCAGCAGAACAACCGACCATCCCTACGAGCAGTACTTC. This gives the protein CASRTTDHPYEQYF.

The chain has TRBV18 and TRBJ1-2; 7 bases match TRBD1. The germline gives CDR1 KGHSH, CDR2 LQKENI. J gave up 6 bases and V 3 bases, and 10 bases lay outside the gene matches. The CDR3 loop spans 15 amino acids. The CDR3 nucleotides read TGTGCCAGCTCACCCTCGGAGGGGGGACAGAATGGCTACACCTTC. Translated: CASSPSEGGQNGYTF. The variable domain in full, with the rest retrieved from reference TRBV18 and TRBJ1-2, is NAGVMQNPRHLVRRRGQEARLRCSPMKGHSHVYWYRQLPEEGLKFMVYLQKENIIDESGMPKERFSAEFPKEGPSILRIQQVVRGDSAAYFCASSPSEGGQNGYTFGSGTRLTVV.